Included here is one TCR beta chain sequence, with context. Its antigen target is currently unknown. The record has no base qualities; no much larger clone is one base away. From a lookup of the germline V gene (reference sequence), CDR1 and CDR2 are SEHNR and FQNEAQ. The CDR3 numbers 20 residues from cysteine through phenylalanine. The only DNA kept is the CDR3, 60 bases in frame from the first base. Relative to germline, V is missing 3 bases and J is missing 1 base, with 16 bases of the junction outside any gene match. Naive CD8 T cell libraries were made from approximately 20,000 to 1,000,000 sorted cells using 10%, 30% or 50% of purified RNA. On a BD FACSAria II, naive CD8 T cells were FACS-sorted as CD8+CD4-CCR7+CD45RA+ and collected into RLT Plus buffer. To test detection sensitivity, Jurkat RNA equal to about nine TCR copies was added to samples of about 19,000-1,100,000 naive CD8 T cells. Enrichment of CD8 T cells was done with RosetteSep CD8+ T Cell Enrichment Cocktail plus Ficoll-Paque, and ACK red cell lysis came afterward.

This entry belongs to a study of molecular identifiers for immune sequencing clone quantification listed by TCRdb under 2018. Study-level background: For a replicate experiment, RNA from approximately 20,000 or 98,000 naive CD8 T cells was divided into five aliquots, and four of the five aliquots were sequenced. This methods study benchmarked molecular-identifier clustering-based TCR repertoire sequencing (MIDCIRS) and TCR RNA copy counting, using CD8 T cells to do so.

The method was PCR. Sequencing used a NextSeq 500. Bulk TCR libraries were prepared as previously described, using TCR primers listed in Table S5. The Qiagen AllPrep DNA/RNA kit was used to purify total RNA. Before any analysis, reads coming from multiple sequencing runs of the same library were combined into one pool. From the authors' description of their analysis: Reads were retained only if an exact TCR constant sequence was present, and the retained reads were trimmed to 150 nt and grouped according to their 12-nt molecular barcodes. Reads within each barcode group were sub-clustered using a 15% Levenshtein threshold, and quality-weighted consensus sequences were constructed for each RNA molecule. Non-functional sequences were filtered out, along with any lower-count sequence sitting one edit away from another sequence. Barcode sub-clusters with fewer than 20% of the maximum read count were removed, based on fitting two negative binomial distributions. TCRdb redid the processing of the public reads, applying fastp at Q25 and MiXCR, and retained in-frame beta chains. Rows are unified per CDR3 protein, each entry keeping the most common DNA and genes. TCRdb's processing, not the study's, gives the V and J calls here. The sample yields a few hundred thousand distinct CDR3 sequences; about 25% were counted once. The ten largest clones represent 0.7% to 0.9% of the sample.

General study outcomes and caveats: The naive libraries included spiked-in Jurkat TCR RNA (around 9 copies' worth), and this RNA is not part of the donor repertoire. A single cell's worth of spiked-in Jurkat TCR RNA was reported detectable even among under 1.3 million naive CD8 T cells. Highly expanded clone sizes could be underestimated because identical TCR molecules may share a barcode. In CMV-specific effector cells, clones with more than 20 RNA copies contained over 98% of molecules, whereas in naive cells such clones contained under 1% of molecules. Modeling estimated about three recovered TCR RNA copies per cell, compared with approximately 9.5 by digital PCR, which implies about 32% capture efficiency. When barcode sub-clustering was not used, chimeric consensus sequences inflated TCR diversity, with chimeras reaching as high as 47%.

The V and J genes are TRBV7-9 and TRBJ1-5, with TRBD1 matching 9 junction bases. Specimen: naive CD8+ T cells from blood, with Jurkat cell RNA spiked in. Sample cell subset or site, as interpreted from the label and publication: FACS-sorted CD8+CD4-CCR7+CD45RA+ naive T cells. The receptor's source is a human donor in good health. Some libraries in this study had Jurkat cell RNA spiked in. The nucleotides read TGTGCCAGCAGCTTGCAACAGGGGGCGCGGGGTCCCGGGAGCAATCAGCCCCAGCATTTT. Its translation is CASSLQQGARGPGSNQPQHF.